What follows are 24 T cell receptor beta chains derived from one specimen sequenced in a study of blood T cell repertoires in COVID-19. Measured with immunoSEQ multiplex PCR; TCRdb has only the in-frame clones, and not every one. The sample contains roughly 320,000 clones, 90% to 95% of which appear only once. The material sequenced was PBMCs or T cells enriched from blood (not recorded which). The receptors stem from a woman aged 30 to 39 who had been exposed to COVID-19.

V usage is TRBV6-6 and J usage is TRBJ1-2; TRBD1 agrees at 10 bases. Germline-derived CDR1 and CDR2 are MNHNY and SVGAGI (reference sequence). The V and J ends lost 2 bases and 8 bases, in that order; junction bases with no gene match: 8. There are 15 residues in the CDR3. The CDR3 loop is CASSYQLDRGEGYTF. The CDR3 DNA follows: TGTGCCAGCAGTTACCAACTGGACAGGGGGGAAGGCTACACCTTC.

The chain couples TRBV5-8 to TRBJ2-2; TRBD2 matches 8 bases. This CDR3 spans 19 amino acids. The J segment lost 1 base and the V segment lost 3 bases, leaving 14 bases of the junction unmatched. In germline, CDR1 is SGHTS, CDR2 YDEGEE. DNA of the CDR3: TGTGCCAGCAGCTCTTCCTTAACTAGCGGAATTTGGAACACCGGGGAGCTGTTTTTT. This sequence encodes CASSSSLTSGIWNTGELFF. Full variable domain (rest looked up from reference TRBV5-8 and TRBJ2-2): EAGVTQSPTHLIKTRGQQATLRCSPISGHTSVYWYQQALGLGLQFLLWYDEGEERNRGNFPPRFSGRQFPNYSSELNVNALELEDSALYLCASSSSLTSGIWNTGELFFGEGSRLTVL.

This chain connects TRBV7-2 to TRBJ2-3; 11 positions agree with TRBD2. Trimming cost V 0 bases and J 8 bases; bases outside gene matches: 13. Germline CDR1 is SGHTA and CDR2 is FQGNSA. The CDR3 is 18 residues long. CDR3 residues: CASSLASTSGGELGTQYF. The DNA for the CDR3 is TGTGCCAGCAGCTTAGCCAGCACTAGCGGGGGAGAACTCGGTACGCAGTATTTT.

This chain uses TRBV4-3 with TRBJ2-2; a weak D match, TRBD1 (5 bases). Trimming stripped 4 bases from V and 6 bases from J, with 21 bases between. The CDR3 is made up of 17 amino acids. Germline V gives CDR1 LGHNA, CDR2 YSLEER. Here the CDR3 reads CASSPIYSDMGPGELFF. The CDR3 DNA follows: TGCGCCAGCAGCCCAATATACAGTGATATGGGGCCCGGGGAGCTGTTTTTT.

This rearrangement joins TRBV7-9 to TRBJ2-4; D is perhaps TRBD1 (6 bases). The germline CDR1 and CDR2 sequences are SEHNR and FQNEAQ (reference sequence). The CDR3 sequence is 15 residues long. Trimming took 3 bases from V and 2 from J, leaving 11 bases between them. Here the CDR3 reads CASSFRGSTKNIQYF. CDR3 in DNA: TGTGCCAGCAGCTTCAGGGGAAGTACCAAAAACATTCAGTACTTC. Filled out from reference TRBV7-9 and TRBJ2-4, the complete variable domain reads DTGVSQNPRHKITKRGQNVTFRCDPISEHNRLYWYRQTLGQGPEFLTYFQNEAQLEKSRLLSDRFSAERPKGSFSTLEIQRTEQGDSAMYLCASSFRGSTKNIQYFGAGTRLSVL.

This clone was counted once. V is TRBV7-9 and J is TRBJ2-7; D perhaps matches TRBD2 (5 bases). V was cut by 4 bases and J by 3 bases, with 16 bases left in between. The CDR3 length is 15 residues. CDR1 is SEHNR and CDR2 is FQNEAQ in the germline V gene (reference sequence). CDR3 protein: CASSSPSGSIYEQYF. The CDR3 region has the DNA TGTGCCAGCAGCTCCCCATCGGGGTCTATCTACGAGCAGTACTTC.

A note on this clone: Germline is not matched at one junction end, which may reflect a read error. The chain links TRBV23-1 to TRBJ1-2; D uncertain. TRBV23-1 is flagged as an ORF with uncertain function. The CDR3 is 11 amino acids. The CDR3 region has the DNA TGCGCCAGCAGTCAAGGGAGGACCGGGATCTTC. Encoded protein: CASSQGRTGIF.

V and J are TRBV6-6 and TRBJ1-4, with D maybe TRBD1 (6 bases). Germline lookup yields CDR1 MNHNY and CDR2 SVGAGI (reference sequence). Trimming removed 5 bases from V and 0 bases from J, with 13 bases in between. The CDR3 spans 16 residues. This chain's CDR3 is CASSQQGPSTNEKLFF. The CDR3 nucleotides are TGTGCCAGCAGTCAGCAGGGGCCCTCAACTAATGAAAAACTGTTTTTT.

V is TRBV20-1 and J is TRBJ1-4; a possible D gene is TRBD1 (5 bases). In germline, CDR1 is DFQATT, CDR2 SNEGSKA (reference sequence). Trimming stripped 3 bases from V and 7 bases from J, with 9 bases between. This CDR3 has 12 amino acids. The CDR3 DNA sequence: TGCAGTGCTAGTGGGACTGCTGAAAAACTGTTTTTT. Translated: CSASGTAEKLFF.

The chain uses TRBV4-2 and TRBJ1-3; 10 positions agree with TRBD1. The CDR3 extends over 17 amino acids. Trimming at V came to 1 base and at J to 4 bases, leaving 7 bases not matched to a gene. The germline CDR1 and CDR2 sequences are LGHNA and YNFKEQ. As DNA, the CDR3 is TGTGCCAGCAGCCAAGTGGGACAGGGGTTCGCGGGAAACACCATATATTTT. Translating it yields CASSQVGQGFAGNTIYF.

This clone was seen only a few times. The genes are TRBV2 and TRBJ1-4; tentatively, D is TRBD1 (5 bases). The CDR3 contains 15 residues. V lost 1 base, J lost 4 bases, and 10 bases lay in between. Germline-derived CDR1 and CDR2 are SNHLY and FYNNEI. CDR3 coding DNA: TGTGCCAGCAGTGAAGGCGGCAGGGATAATGAAAAACTGTTTTTT. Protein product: CASSEGGRDNEKLFF.

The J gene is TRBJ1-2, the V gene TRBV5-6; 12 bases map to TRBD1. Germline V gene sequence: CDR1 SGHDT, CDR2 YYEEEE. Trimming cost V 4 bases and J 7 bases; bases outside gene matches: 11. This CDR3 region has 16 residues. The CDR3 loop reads CASSKAGTGGASGYTF. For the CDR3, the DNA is TGTGCCAGCAGCAAAGCCGGGACAGGGGGCGCGAGTGGCTACACCTTC.

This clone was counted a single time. For the CDR3, the DNA is TGTGCCAGCAATCCAGATATGAACACTGAAGCTTTCTTT. It yields the protein CASNPDMNTEAFF. V usage is TRBV2 and J usage is TRBJ1-1; D is unresolved. The CDR3 length is 13 residues. V gave up 7 bases and J gave up 0 bases, with 9 bases separating them. Germline V gene sequence: CDR1 SNHLY, CDR2 FYNNEI.

This CDR3 reads CASRPGQNYEQYF. The DNA for the CDR3 is TGCGCCAGCAGACCGGGACAGAACTACGAGCAGTACTTC. The chain recombines TRBV5-1 with TRBJ2-7, with TRBD1 matching over 7 bases. The V gene's germline CDR1 is SGHRS and CDR2 YFSETQ. With 5 bases clipped from V and 3 bases from J, the junction kept 5 bases outside the gene matches. The CDR3 spans 13 residues.

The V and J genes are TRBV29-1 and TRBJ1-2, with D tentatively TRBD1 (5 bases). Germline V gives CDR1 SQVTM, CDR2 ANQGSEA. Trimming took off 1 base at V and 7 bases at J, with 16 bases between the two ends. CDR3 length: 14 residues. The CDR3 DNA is TGCAGCGTTGAAGCGTCGGCAGGGTGGGGTGGCTACACCTTC. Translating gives CSVEASAGWGGYTF.

CDR3: CASSQMTSKQYF. The CDR3 DNA reads TGTGCCAGCAGTCAAATGACTAGCAAGCAGTACTTC. V and J are TRBV28 and TRBJ2-7; 7 nucleotides line up with TRBD2. CDR1 is MDHEN, CDR2 SYDVKM, per germline. The CDR3 extends over 12 amino acids. V gave up 5 bases and J gave up 8 bases; unmatched junction bases: 6.

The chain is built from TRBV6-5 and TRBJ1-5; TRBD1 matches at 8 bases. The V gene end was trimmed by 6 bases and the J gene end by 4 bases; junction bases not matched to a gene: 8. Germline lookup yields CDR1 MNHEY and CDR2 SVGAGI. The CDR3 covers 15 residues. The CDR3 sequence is CASRGSTGVNQPQHF. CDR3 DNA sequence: TGTGCCAGCAGGGGATCGACAGGGGTTAATCAGCCCCAGCATTTT.

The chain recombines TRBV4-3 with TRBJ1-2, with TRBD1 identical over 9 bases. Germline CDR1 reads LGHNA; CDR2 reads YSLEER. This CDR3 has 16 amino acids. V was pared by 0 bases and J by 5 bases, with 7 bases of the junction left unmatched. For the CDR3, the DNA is TGCGCCAGCAGCCAAGAAGGCGGCGGGACAGGGTATGGCTACACCTTC. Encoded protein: CASSQEGGGTGYGYTF.

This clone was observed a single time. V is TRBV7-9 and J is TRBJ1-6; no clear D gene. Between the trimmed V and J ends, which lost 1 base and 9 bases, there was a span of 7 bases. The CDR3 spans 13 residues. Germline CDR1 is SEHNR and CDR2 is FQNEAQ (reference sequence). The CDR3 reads CASSLVRISPLHF. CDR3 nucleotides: TGTGCCAGCAGCTTAGTCAGGATTTCACCCCTCCACTTT.

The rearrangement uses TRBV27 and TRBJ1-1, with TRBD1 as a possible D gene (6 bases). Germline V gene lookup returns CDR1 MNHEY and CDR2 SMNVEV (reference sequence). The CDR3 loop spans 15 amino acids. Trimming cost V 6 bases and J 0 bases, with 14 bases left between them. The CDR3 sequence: CASRRPGEMNTEAFF. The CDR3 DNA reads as TGTGCCAGCAGGAGACCAGGGGAAATGAACACTGAAGCTTTCTTT.

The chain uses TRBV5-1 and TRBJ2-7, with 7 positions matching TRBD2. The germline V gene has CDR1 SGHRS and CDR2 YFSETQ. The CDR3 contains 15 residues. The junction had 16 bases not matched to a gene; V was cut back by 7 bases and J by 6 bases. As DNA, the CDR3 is TGCGCCAGCCGGCGGGGCGGGGGAAATCAGGGCGAGCAGTACTTC. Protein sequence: CASRRGGGNQGEQYF.

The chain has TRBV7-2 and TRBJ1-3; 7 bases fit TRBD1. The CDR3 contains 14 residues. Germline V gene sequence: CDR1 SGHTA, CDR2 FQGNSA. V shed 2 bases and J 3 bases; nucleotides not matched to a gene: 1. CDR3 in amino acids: CASSLHRGGNTIYF. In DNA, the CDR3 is TGTGCCAGCAGCTTACACAGGGGTGGAAACACCATATATTTT.

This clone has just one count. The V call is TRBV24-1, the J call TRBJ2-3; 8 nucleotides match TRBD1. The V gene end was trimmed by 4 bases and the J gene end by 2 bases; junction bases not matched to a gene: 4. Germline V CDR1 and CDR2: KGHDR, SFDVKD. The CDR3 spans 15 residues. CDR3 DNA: TGTGCCACCAGTGACTGGGGACAGGCCACAGATACGCAGTATTTT. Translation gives CATSDWGQATDTQYF.

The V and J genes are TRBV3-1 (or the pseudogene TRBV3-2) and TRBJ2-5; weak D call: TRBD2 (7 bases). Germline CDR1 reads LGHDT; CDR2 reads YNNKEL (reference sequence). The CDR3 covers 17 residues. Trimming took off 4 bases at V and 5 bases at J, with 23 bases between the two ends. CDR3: CASSLRPPGGGLETQYF. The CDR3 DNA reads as TGTGCCAGCAGCCTCCGACCGCCGGGGGGCGGTCTGGAGACCCAGTACTTC.